These 30 T cell receptor beta chains share one sample of origin, sequenced in a study of regulatory T cells in long-lasting Graves disease. The time point was: newly diagnosed GD, antithyroid drugs for less than 3 months. PBMC RNA was the source of the TCR library. The TCR beta library used iRepertoire HTBI primers with Arm-PCR amplification of CDR3. TCRdb re-called the multiplex PCR reads with MiXCR, one entry per CDR3 protein. The table records approximately 400,000 distinct CDR3 sequences, 15% of them present only once. The sample was also linked to a second study, of T cells in Graves' hyperthyroidism and ophthalmopathy.

Source: peripheral blood mononuclear cells (PBMCs), taken at new diagnosis, from a patient treated with antithyroid drugs. These TCRs come from a middle-aged woman with Graves disease.

The table lists this clonotype with many counts. V gene TRBV12-3 or TRBV12-4 combines with J gene TRBJ2-7; the match to TRBD1 covers 11 bases. Trimming at V came to 5 bases and at J to 7 bases, leaving 10 bases not matched to a gene. The CDR3 has 15 amino acids. The CDR3: CASSLGTGGGKEQYF. In DNA form, the CDR3 reads TGTGCCAGCAGTCTGGGGACAGGGGGGGGGAAAGAGCAGTACTTC.

The genes are TRBV29-1 and TRBJ1-2, with 7 bases aligning to TRBD1. Losses at the gene ends were 4 bases for V and 3 bases for J; bases not matched to a gene: 5. The CDR3 spans 13 residues. CDR1 is SQVTM and CDR2 is ANQGSEA in the germline V gene. The CDR3 bases are TGCAGCGTTGGGACAGGAACAGACTATGGCTACACCTTC. This encodes CSVGTGTDYGYTF.

The table lists this clonotype with many counts. This chain links TRBV3-1 with TRBJ1-5; tentatively, D is TRBD1 (6 bases). CDR3 length: 17 amino acids. Trimming removed 4 bases at V and 3 bases at J, with 19 bases between. Germline assignment: CDR1 LGHDT and CDR2 YNNKEL (reference sequence). CDR3 nucleotides: TGTGCCAGCAGCCCCTATACCGGGACACAGAACAATCAGCCCCAGCATTTT. It is translated as CASSPYTGTQNNQPQHF.

The chain carries TRBV6-1 and TRBJ1-2; tentatively, D is TRBD1 (5 bases). The V and J ends lost 9 bases and 7 bases respectively, with 30 bases between them. The germline gives CDR1 MNHNS, CDR2 SASEGT. The length of the CDR3 is 17 residues. The CDR3 protein is CASRRPGVGRPGTGYTF. The CDR3 region has the DNA TGTGCCAGTCGTAGGCCCGGTGTCGGCAGGCCCGGGACTGGCTACACCTTC.

This clonotype was seen ten or more times. The rearrangement links TRBV7-2 to TRBJ1-2; D is possibly TRBD1 (6 bases). Looked up from germline, CDR1 is SGHTA and CDR2 is FQGNSA. This CDR3 contains 14 residues. The ends were cut back, 1 base at V and 6 bases at J, with 12 bases in the middle. CDR3 bases: TGTGCCAGCAGCTTAGTCTCGGGGGGCCATGGCTACACCTTC. This sequence encodes CASSLVSGGHGYTF. Drawing the rest from reference TRBV7-2 and TRBJ1-2, the complete variable domain is GAGVSQSPSNKVTEKGKDVELRCDPISGHTALYWYRQSLGQGLEFLIYFQGNSAPDKSGLPSDRFSAERTGGSVSTLTIQRTQQEDSAVYLCASSLVSGGHGYTFGSGTRLTVV.

This clonotype was counted at least ten times. The V call is TRBV27, the J call TRBJ2-3; D is perhaps TRBD2 (5 bases). V lost 6 bases and J lost 5, with 9 bases in between. Per germline, CDR1 MNHEY and CDR2 SMNVEV (reference sequence). The CDR3 is 12 residues long. The CDR3 coding sequence is TGTGCCAGCAGCCAACGGGGAGATACGCAGTATTTT. Residues: CASSQRGDTQYF.

V and J are TRBV5-1 and TRBJ2-2; 7 nucleotides line up with TRBD2. In germline, CDR1 is SGHRS, CDR2 YFSETQ. V shed 4 bases, J shed 4 bases, and the junction held 7 bases outside the gene matches. The length of the CDR3 is 15 residues. CDR3 DNA: TGCGCCAGCAGCCGACGGGCTAGCGGCACCGGGGAGCTGTTTTTT. Residues: CASSRRASGTGELFF.

This clonotype was observed a few times. The gene calls are TRBV6-1 and TRBJ2-7; 8 bases line up with TRBD2. J lost 5 bases, V lost 5 bases, and 14 bases had no gene match. Germline V CDR1 and CDR2: MNHNS, SASEGT. CDR3 length equals 16 residues. Here the CDR3 reads CASSRPWTSREDEQYF. The CDR3 DNA reads TGTGCCAGCAGTCGCCCGTGGACTAGCCGGGAGGACGAGCAGTACTTC.

This clonotype has a count of ten or more. V gene TRBV11-2 combines with J gene TRBJ2-7, with 12 bases fitting TRBD1. This CDR3 region has 16 residues. Germline V CDR1 and CDR2: SGHAT, FQNNGV. J lost 3 bases, V lost 4 bases, and 7 bases had no gene match. As DNA, the CDR3 is TGTGCCAGCAGCTCGGCCGGGACAGGGGGCCTCTACGAGCAGTACTTC. Residues: CASSSAGTGGLYEQYF.

This clonotype was detected ten times or more. This chain links TRBV28 with TRBJ1-1; the D gene is possibly TRBD1 (5 bases). From germline, CDR1 is MDHEN and CDR2 SYDVKM. V was pared by 10 bases and J by 12 bases, with 24 bases between. The CDR3 covers 13 residues. The CDR3 reads CATRTPVNSKPFF. The CDR3 bases are TGTGCCACCAGGACACCGGTTAACTCGAAGCCTTTCTTT.

This clonotype was seen at least ten times. This chain links TRBV28 with TRBJ2-7, with D hard to call. V dropped 2 bases and J dropped 1 base, with 6 bases sitting between them. CDR1 is MDHEN and CDR2 is SYDVKM in the germline V gene. The CDR3 runs to 13 residues. As DNA, the CDR3 is TGTGCCAGCAGTTTAAGGCAGTCCTACGAGCAGTACTTC. Translation gives CASSLRQSYEQYF.

The V call is TRBV4-1, the J call TRBJ1-5; weak D call: TRBD1 (6 bases). V was trimmed by 1 base and J by 0 bases, leaving 13 bases between them. Germline-derived CDR1 and CDR2 are MGHRA and YSYEKL. The CDR3 contains 17 residues. This CDR3 reads CASSQGPQGNSNQPQHF. CDR3 bases: TGCGCCAGCAGCCAAGGACCCCAGGGGAATAGCAATCAGCCCCAGCATTTT.

There are a few counts of this clonotype. The chain links TRBV19 to TRBJ1-1; 10 bases match TRBD1. With 7 bases clipped from V and 10 bases from J, the junction kept 9 bases outside the gene matches. Germline CDR1 reads LNHDA; CDR2 reads SQIVND (reference sequence). The CDR3 has 13 residues. The CDR3 coding sequence is TGTGCCAGTAAAAATAGAAGGACAGGGGGAGCTTTCTTT. Protein: CASKNRRTGGAFF.

The sample holds many counts of this clonotype. DNA for the CDR3: TGTGCCAGCAGCCTAAAAGGTTTTGGCTACACCTTC. The encoded protein is CASSLKGFGYTF. V is TRBV12-3 or TRBV12-4 and J is TRBJ1-2; no reliable D call. The V end was cut by 6 bases, the J end by 7 bases, with 12 bases between. The CDR3 length is 12 residues.

This clonotype has at least ten counts. The rearrangement links TRBV27 to TRBJ2-7; a weak D match, TRBD2 (6 bases). V dropped 2 bases and J dropped 3 bases, with 8 bases sitting between them. Germline V gene sequence: CDR1 MNHEY, CDR2 SMNVEV (reference sequence). The CDR3 has 13 residues. The CDR3 loop is CASSLTGVYEQYF. In nucleotides, the CDR3 is TGTGCCAGCAGTTTAACGGGAGTCTACGAGCAGTACTTC.

This clonotype has a count of ten or more. The chain uses TRBV6-5 and TRBJ2-5; 7 bases line up with TRBD1. V lost 2 bases to trimming and J lost 5 bases; unmatched junction nucleotides: 11. The CDR3 is 16 amino acids. From germline, CDR1 is MNHEY and CDR2 SVGAGI. The CDR3 here is CASSYGEQGLGETQYF. Written as DNA, the CDR3 is TGTGCCAGCAGTTACGGTGAACAGGGGTTGGGGGAGACCCAGTACTTC.

This clonotype has just one count. The chain has TRBV7-8 and TRBJ1-3; possible D gene TRBD1, 6 bases. This CDR3 region has 18 residues. CDR1 and CDR2 from the germline V gene are SGHVS and FQNEAQ. V lost 5 bases to trimming and J lost 0 bases, with 20 bases between them. The CDR3 sequence: CASSLNRVGHNSGNTIYF. CDR3 coding DNA: TGTGCCAGCAGCCTCAACAGGGTAGGCCACAACTCTGGAAACACCATATATTTT.

This clonotype was seen ten or more times. The V call is TRBV19, the J call TRBJ2-7; D remains unclear. The CDR3 covers 17 residues. With 8 bases removed from V and 6 bases from J, the gap between germline ends came to 29 bases. CDR1 is LNHDA, CDR2 SQIVND, per germline (reference sequence). CDR3 sequence (DNA): TGTGCCAGTGCCGTATTATCAAGTGACCTAACCGCCAGCGAGCAGTACTTC. Translation: CASAVLSSDLTASEQYF.

The sample holds many counts of this clonotype. Here the CDR3 reads CASSYLGQGAGYTF. DNA for the CDR3: TGTGCCAGCAGTTACTTAGGACAGGGCGCTGGCTACACCTTC. The rearrangement joins TRBV6-5 to TRBJ1-2; TRBD1 matches 8 bases. Germline trimming cut 1 base from V and 7 bases from J; bases unmatched to any gene: 5. CDR1 and CDR2 from the germline V gene are MNHEY and SVGAGI. The CDR3 contains 14 residues.

This clonotype was seen ten or more times. The rearrangement joins TRBV6-5 to TRBJ2-7, with D maybe TRBD1 (6 bases). In germline, CDR1 is MNHEY, CDR2 SVGAGI. This CDR3 has 14 amino acids. V shed 2 bases and J shed 2 bases, with 10 bases lying between them. Here the CDR3 reads CASSYGGATYEQYF. The CDR3, as DNA: TGTGCCAGCAGTTACGGGGGCGCGACCTACGAGCAGTACTTC.

There are a few counts of this clonotype. V and J are TRBV7-2 and TRBJ2-1; TRBD1 aligns across 9 bases. V trimming: 5 bases; J trimming: 7 bases; junction bases outside the gene matches: 6. Germline CDR1 SGHTA, CDR2 FQGNSA. The CDR3 is 14 residues long. The CDR3 loop reads CASSIGTGRNEQFF. CDR3 nucleotide sequence: TGTGCCAGCAGCATCGGGACAGGGAGAAATGAGCAGTTCTTC.

The chain joins TRBV10-3 to TRBJ2-2; no reliable D call. This CDR3 contains 16 residues. In germline, CDR1 is ENHRY, CDR2 SYGVKD. The V gene lost 0 bases and the J gene lost 2 bases, with 10 bases spanning the gap. CDR3 sequence: CAISESGGLNTGELFF. CDR3 DNA: TGTGCCATCAGTGAGTCTGGCGGTTTAAACACCGGGGAGCTGTTTTTT.

This clonotype was picked up many times. This chain links TRBV15 with TRBJ2-2, with D perhaps matching TRBD2 (5 bases). CDR1 is LNHNV and CDR2 is YYDKDF in the germline V gene (reference sequence). This CDR3 has 14 residues. Trimming removed 4 bases at V and 5 bases at J, with 11 bases between. The CDR3 DNA is TGTGCCACCAGCACCGATCCGGGGACCGGGGAGCTGTTTTTT. Protein sequence: CATSTDPGTGELFF.

V gene TRBV27 combines with J gene TRBJ2-3; 8 nucleotides align to TRBD2. Per the germline V gene, CDR1 is MNHEY and CDR2 is SMNVEV (reference sequence). V trimming: 5 bases; J trimming: 4 bases; junction bases outside the gene matches: 14. This CDR3 has 17 residues. In DNA, the CDR3 is TGTGCCAGCAGTGCCGCGCTTAGCGGGATGGGTGCAGATACGCAGTATTTT. Protein product: CASSAALSGMGADTQYF.

Of note for this clonotype: This may stem from a read error, because a much larger clone lies one nucleotide away. The V gene is TRBV6-5, the J gene TRBJ1-1; a possible D gene is TRBD1 (5 bases). This CDR3 has 15 residues. Germline CDR1 MNHEY, CDR2 SVGAGI. Trimming took off 4 bases at V and 3 bases at J, with 15 bases between the two ends. This CDR3 reads CASSFLSGLYTEAFF. CDR3 coding DNA: TGTGCCAGCAGTTTCCTTTCAGGGCTGTACACTGAAGCTTTCTTT.

This clonotype has ten or more counts. The genes are TRBV2 and TRBJ1-3; D not resolved. The CDR3 extends over 16 amino acids. With 4 bases removed from V and 0 bases from J, the gap between germline ends came to 13 bases. The V gene's germline CDR1 is SNHLY and CDR2 FYNNEI. The CDR3 DNA sequence: TGTGCCAGCAGTGTATGGCCTCCGAGCTCTGGAAACACCATATATTTT. It encodes CASSVWPPSSGNTIYF.

This clonotype was detected many times. The chain has TRBV28 and TRBJ2-3, with a possible D match to TRBD1 (5 bases). V gave up 5 bases and J gave up 2 bases, with 11 bases separating them. Germline V lookup: CDR1 MDHEN, CDR2 SYDVKM. The CDR3 loop spans 14 amino acids. CDR3 protein: CASSPGAVTDTQYF. For the CDR3, the DNA is TGTGCCAGCAGTCCTGGGGCAGTCACAGATACGCAGTATTTT.

In regard to this clonotype: One base away lies a much larger clone, so this may be a sequencing read error. V is TRBV30 and J is TRBJ2-5; TRBD2 aligns across 8 bases. V was clipped by 4 bases and J by 11 bases; unmatched bases: 21. The CDR3 has 16 amino acids. Germline V gene lookup returns CDR1 GTSNPN and CDR2 SVGIG (reference sequence). CDR3 amino acids: CAWKLSGSFPPRSQYF. The DNA of the CDR3 is TGTGCCTGGAAACTCAGCGGGAGCTTTCCCCCGAGGTCGCAGTACTTC.

This clonotype was seen ten or more times. The chain couples TRBV15 to TRBJ2-1; D may be TRBD1 or TRBD2 (5 bases each). Germline V CDR1 and CDR2: LNHNV, YYDKDF (reference sequence). The V end lost 4 bases, the J end lost 2 bases, and 15 bases lay between the germline ends. The CDR3 spans 16 residues. Here the CDR3 DNA reads TGTGCCACCAGCAACTACCGGGGCGCGGCCTACAATGAGCAGTTCTTC. It specifies CATSNYRGAAYNEQFF.

The CDR3 DNA is TGTGCCAGCAGCTTAGAAGATGCGGATAGCTCCTACAATGAGCAGTTCTTC. Translated, it gives CASSLEDADSSYNEQFF. V and J are TRBV7-6 and TRBJ2-1; D not resolved. The germline CDR1 and CDR2 sequences are SGHVS and FNYEAQ. Trimming removed 1 base at V and 0 bases at J, with 13 bases between. CDR3 length: 17 amino acids.